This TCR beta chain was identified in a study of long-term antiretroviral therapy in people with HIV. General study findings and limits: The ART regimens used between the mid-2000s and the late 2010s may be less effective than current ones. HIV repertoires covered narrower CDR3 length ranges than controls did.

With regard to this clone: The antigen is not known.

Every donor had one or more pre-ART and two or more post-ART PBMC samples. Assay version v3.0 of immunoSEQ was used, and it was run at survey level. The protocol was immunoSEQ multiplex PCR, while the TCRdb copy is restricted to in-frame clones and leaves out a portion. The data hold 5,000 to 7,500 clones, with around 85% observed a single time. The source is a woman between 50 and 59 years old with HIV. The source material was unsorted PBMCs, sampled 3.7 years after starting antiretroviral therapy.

The CDR3 sequence is CASSPGGNQPQHF. In nucleotides, the CDR3 is TGTGCCAGCAGCCCAGGGGGCAATCAGCCCCAGCATTTT. The V call is TRBV11-2, the J call TRBJ1-5; weak D call: TRBD1 (6 bases). Trimming cost V 5 bases and J 2 bases, with 7 bases left between them. The CDR3 spans 13 residues. From germline, CDR1 is SGHAT and CDR2 FQNNGV.